The 9 T cell receptor beta chains listed next were all sequenced from one sample in a study of CD8 T cells in ankylosing spondylitis. A single record per CDR3 protein comes from TCRdb applying MiXCR to the 5' RACE reads. The sample carries 100,000 to 150,000 distinct CDR3 sequences, about a tenth recorded once. Sequencing used blood, either unsorted or a sorted T cell fraction (not recorded which). All receptors derive from a male donor with ankylosing spondylitis or in good health (not recorded which).

This clonotype was observed many times. The chain employs TRBV28 and TRBJ2-2; 8 bases match TRBD2. With V trimmed by 6 bases and J by 6 bases, 9 bases remained unmatched. Looked up from germline, CDR1 is MDHEN and CDR2 is SYDVKM. This CDR3 is 15 amino acids long. The CDR3 reads CASSREGRGSGELFF. CDR3 sequence (DNA): TGTGCCAGCAGCCGGGAGGGCCGTGGGTCCGGGGAGCTGTTTTTT.

In its sample, this clonotype was seen many times. CDR3 DNA: TGTGCCAGCAGCCCCGGACCAACGCGACCTGAAGCTTTCTTT. The encoded protein is CASSPGPTRPEAFF. V usage is TRBV7-2 and J usage is TRBJ1-1; no reliable D call. Trimming left V 5 bases short and J 6 bases short, with 16 bases between. This CDR3 spans 14 amino acids. Per germline, CDR1 SGHTA and CDR2 FQGNSA.

In the case of this clonotype: A much larger clone sits a single nucleotide away, making a read error possible. The chain uses TRBV12-3 or TRBV12-4 and TRBJ1-1, with a tentative D call TRBD1 (5 bases). V was cut by 2 bases and J by 6 bases, with 16 bases left in between. This CDR3 region has 15 residues. The CDR3 spells CASSLLDGRDSEAFF. The CDR3 DNA sequence: TGTGCCAGCAGTTTACTTGATGGCAGGGATTCTGAAGCTTTCTTT.

This clonotype was observed many times. The V and J genes are TRBV20-1 and TRBJ2-1; the D gene is possibly TRBD1 (5 bases). The V end was cut by 5 bases, the J end by 8 bases, with 13 bases between. Germline CDR1 reads DFQATT; CDR2 reads SNEGSKA (reference sequence). The CDR3 runs to 12 residues. In DNA form, the CDR3 reads TGCAGTGCTGTTAAAGGGGTGGATGAGCAGTTCTTC. This codes for CSAVKGVDEQFF.

In its sample, this clonotype was seen many times. CDR3 loop: CASSSGPDVNVNEQFF. CDR3 sequence (DNA): TGTGCCAGCAGCTCGGGCCCCGATGTGAATGTGAATGAGCAGTTCTTC. This chain connects TRBV7-3 to TRBJ2-1; D remains unclear. The CDR3 contains 16 residues. The V end lost 4 bases, the J end lost 7 bases, and 20 bases lay between the germline ends. Looked up from germline, CDR1 is SGHTA and CDR2 is FQGTGA. Variable domain in full (rest from reference TRBV7-3 and TRBJ2-1): GAGVSQTPSNKVTEKGKYVELRCDPISGHTALYWYRQSLGQGPEFLIYFQGTGAADDSGLPNDRFFAVRPEGSVSTLKIQRTERGDSAVYLCASSSGPDVNVNEQFFGPGTRLTVL.

This clonotype was seen repeatedly, ten times or more. The V and J genes are TRBV7-2 and TRBJ2-7; D uncertain. The V end lost 5 bases, the J end lost 6 bases, and 14 bases lay between the germline ends. Germline lookup yields CDR1 SGHTA and CDR2 FQGNSA. This CDR3 has 13 residues. CDR3 amino acids: CASSPGRVGEQYF. The CDR3 nucleotides are TGTGCCAGCAGCCCAGGCCGGGTTGGCGAGCAGTACTTC. Full variable domain (remainder filled in from reference TRBV7-2 and TRBJ2-7): GAGVSQSPSNKVTEKGKDVELRCDPISGHTALYWYRQSLGQGLEFLIYFQGNSAPDKSGLPSDRFSAERTGGSVSTLTIQRTQQEDSAVYLCASSPGRVGEQYFGPGTRLTVT.

About this clonotype itself: This may stem from a read error, because a much larger clone lies one nucleotide away. This chain links TRBV20-1 with TRBJ2-4; 9 nucleotides agree with TRBD1. Germline assignment: CDR1 DFQATT and CDR2 SNEGSKA (reference sequence). This CDR3 has 13 amino acids. The CDR3 DNA reads as TGCAGTGCTTTACCGGGACAGGGAAACAGTCAGTACTTC. This gives the protein CSALPGQGNSQYF.

This clonotype was observed once. J is TRBJ2-5 and V is TRBV5-1; TRBD1 aligns across 10 bases. The J segment lost 5 bases and the V segment lost 0 bases, leaving 7 bases of the junction unmatched. The CDR3 is 16 amino acids. Germline-derived CDR1 and CDR2 are SGHRS and YFSETQ. CDR3 sequence reads: CASSLEGTGASETQYF. CDR3 bases: TGCGCCAGCAGCTTGGAGGGGACAGGGGCATCGGAGACCCAGTACTTC.

This clonotype was recorded at least ten times. The chain carries TRBV9 and TRBJ1-3; perhaps TRBD1 as D (5 bases). Trimming cost V 6 bases and J 4 bases, with 14 bases left between them. CDR1 and CDR2 (germline): SGDLS, YYNGEE. This CDR3 has 14 residues. The CDR3 is CASTLPGEGNTIYF. DNA for the CDR3: TGTGCCAGCACCCTCCCGGGGGAAGGAAACACCATATATTTT.